This entry describes one T cell receptor (beta chain). As yet, its antigen is unknown. Those who donated were healthy bone marrow donors. Despite likely unrecorded immune exposures, the donors were nominally healthy at the time of sampling. The sample originates from a study of cytomegalovirus exposure and HLA in healthy donors. Findings of the study overall: Previously analyzed data showed that most TCR beta V segments were productive at a frequency of about 87% or about 30%.

Germline loops: CDR1 LGHNT, CDR2 FRNRAP. The CDR3 loop spans 13 amino acids. V lost 7 bases and J lost 6; bases outside the gene matches: 7. PCR employed 60 Vbeta and 13 Jbeta primers. Data came from immunoSEQ multiplex PCR; TCRdb stores just in-frame clones and leaves some out. The sample carries about 34,000 clones, roughly 82% recorded once. Sequences were obtained from PBMCs. The chain combines TRBV12-5 with TRBJ1-1; 8 nucleotides match TRBD1. This clonotype originated in a woman between 18 and 30 years old in good health and CMV-seropositive. The CDR3 bases are TGTGCTAGTGCCCATGACAGGGGTCCTGAAGCTTTCTTT. Translated, it gives CASAHDRGPEAFF.